One TCR beta chain is described in this entry. This entry belongs to a study of blood T cell repertoires in COVID-19. About the research overall: Samples representing acute and convalescent COVID-19 were sourced from the United States, Italy and Spain. Sample material is recorded as cDNA or gDNA derived from T cells, B-cell-depleted T cells, or PBMCs.

In the authors' workflow: Estimation of nucleated cell counts relied on the amplification of reference gene primers. The table came from immunoSEQ multiplex PCR; TCRdb's copy has only in-frame clones and leaves some out. V, J and clone size derive from that table, while D and trimming were established from the DNA sequence. The repertoire holds about 75,000 clones, with 79% as singletons. Germline-derived CDR1 and CDR2 are MDHEN and SYDVKM. Trimming cost V 4 bases and J 1 base, with 7 bases left between them. The CDR3 length is 13 residues. This chain links TRBV28 with TRBJ1-2; D gene uncertain. The sample consisted of peripheral blood. This sequence was found in a woman of 80 years or more with active or convalescent COVID-19. This CDR3 reads CASSYGDNYGYTF. In DNA form, the CDR3 reads TGTGCCAGCAGTTACGGGGATAACTATGGCTACACCTTC.